The 10 T cell receptor beta chains reported below all come from one sample, sequenced in a study of blood T cell repertoires in COVID-19. The data were produced by immunoSEQ multiplex PCR, yet TCRdb's version contains in-frame clones alone and is incomplete. The profile shows 180,000 or so clones, approximately 80% of them singletons. Material for sequencing was PBMCs or T cells enriched from blood (not recorded which). The receptors here all came from a woman in her sixties or seventies who had recovered from COVID-19.

The rearrangement uses TRBV4-2 and TRBJ1-5; D may be TRBD1 (5 bases). V shed 1 base and J shed 1 base, with 8 bases lying between them. CDR3 length: 15 amino acids. Germline values: CDR1 LGHNA, CDR2 YNFKEQ. DNA of the CDR3: TGTGCCAGCAGCCAAGGTGGACACAGCAATCAGCCCCAGCATTTT. It codes for CASSQGGHSNQPQHF.

The rearrangement uses TRBV6-5 and TRBJ2-7; the D is unclear. V was shortened by 10 bases and J by 4 bases, with 20 bases between the two germline ends. The length of the CDR3 is 14 residues. From germline, CDR1 is MNHEY and CDR2 SVGAGI. CDR3 protein: CATLILPIFYEQYF. CDR3 in DNA: TGTGCCACCCTGATTCTACCCATTTTTTACGAGCAGTACTTC.

The genes are TRBV15 and TRBJ1-2; 7 nucleotides line up with TRBD1. Germline values: CDR1 LNHNV, CDR2 YYDKDF (reference sequence). This CDR3 contains 14 residues. V lost 0 bases and J lost 8; bases outside the gene matches: 6. The CDR3 spells CATSRDQGGMGYTF. CDR3 DNA sequence: TGTGCCACCAGCAGAGATCAGGGGGGAATGGGCTACACCTTC.

In this sample, this clone turned up a few times. V gene TRBV3-1 (or the pseudogene TRBV3-2) combines with J gene TRBJ2-1; D gene ambiguous. Per germline, CDR1 LGHDT and CDR2 YNNKEL (reference sequence). There are 13 residues in the CDR3. V lost 4 bases, J lost 9 bases, and 13 bases lay in between. CDR3 DNA sequence: TGTGCCAGCAGCCGAATGCTAGGTGGTGAGCAGTTCTTC. Encoded protein: CASSRMLGGEQFF.

The chain recombines TRBV27 with TRBJ2-3; TRBD2 matches at 8 bases. The CDR3 length is 15 residues. CDR1 is MNHEY, CDR2 SMNVEV, per germline (reference sequence). J lost 6 bases, V lost 0 bases, and 5 bases had no gene match. CDR3 sequence reads: CASSLSAGAYDTQYF. CDR3 in DNA: TGTGCCAGCAGTTTATCAGCGGGAGCATATGATACGCAGTATTTT.

The gene calls are TRBV7-2 and TRBJ2-1; TRBD2 agrees at 12 bases. V lost 5 bases to trimming and J lost 7 bases; unmatched junction nucleotides: 15. This CDR3 has 18 residues. CDR1 SGHTA and CDR2 FQGNSA come from the germline V gene. This chain's CDR3 is CASSPRPSGGVRLNEQFF. The CDR3 nucleotides read TGTGCCAGCAGCCCCCGGCCTAGCGGGGGGGTGAGGTTGAATGAGCAGTTCTTC. The full variable domain, its missing parts supplied by reference TRBV7-2 and TRBJ2-1, is GAGVSQSPSNKVTEKGKDVELRCDPISGHTALYWYRQSLGQGLEFLIYFQGNSAPDKSGLPSDRFSAERTGGSVSTLTIQRTQQEDSAVYLCASSPRPSGGVRLNEQFFGPGTRLTVL.

The CDR3 region has the DNA TGTGCCAGCAGCCCCGTTGTTCAGCCCCAGCATTTT. This sequence encodes CASSPVVQPQHF. The chain recombines TRBV12-3 or TRBV12-4 with TRBJ1-5; no clear D. Trimming left V 6 bases short and J 6 bases short, with 9 bases between. The CDR3 runs to 12 residues.

This clone was recorded only once. The J gene is TRBJ1-2, the V gene TRBV6-5, with D perhaps TRBD1 (6 bases). V lost 6 bases, J lost 8 bases, and 16 bases lay in between. Looked up from germline, CDR1 is MNHEY and CDR2 is SVGAGI. There are 13 residues in the CDR3. The CDR3 loop reads CASSQQGVGGYTF. In nucleotides, the CDR3 is TGTGCCAGCAGCCAACAGGGTGTGGGAGGCTACACCTTC.

The chain is built from TRBV6-1 and TRBJ2-3; possible D gene TRBD2, 6 bases. This CDR3 is 15 amino acids long. Trimming shortened V by 2 bases and J by 6 bases, and 15 bases separated the two germline ends. Germline lookup yields CDR1 MNHNS and CDR2 SASEGT. The CDR3 sequence is CASSERLGGDDTQYF. CDR3 nucleotide sequence: TGTGCCAGCAGTGAACGGTTAGGCGGGGACGATACGCAGTATTTT.

The genes are TRBV3-1 (or the pseudogene TRBV3-2) and TRBJ2-2; TRBD1 matches at 8 bases. This CDR3 comprises 15 residues. Germline V lookup: CDR1 LGHDT, CDR2 YNNKEL (reference sequence). Unmatched junction bases numbered 8, after V lost 4 bases and J lost 7 bases. In DNA, the CDR3 is TGTGCCAGCAGCCGTTACACGGGACAGGACGGGGAGCTGTTTTTT. Its translation: CASSRYTGQDGELFF.